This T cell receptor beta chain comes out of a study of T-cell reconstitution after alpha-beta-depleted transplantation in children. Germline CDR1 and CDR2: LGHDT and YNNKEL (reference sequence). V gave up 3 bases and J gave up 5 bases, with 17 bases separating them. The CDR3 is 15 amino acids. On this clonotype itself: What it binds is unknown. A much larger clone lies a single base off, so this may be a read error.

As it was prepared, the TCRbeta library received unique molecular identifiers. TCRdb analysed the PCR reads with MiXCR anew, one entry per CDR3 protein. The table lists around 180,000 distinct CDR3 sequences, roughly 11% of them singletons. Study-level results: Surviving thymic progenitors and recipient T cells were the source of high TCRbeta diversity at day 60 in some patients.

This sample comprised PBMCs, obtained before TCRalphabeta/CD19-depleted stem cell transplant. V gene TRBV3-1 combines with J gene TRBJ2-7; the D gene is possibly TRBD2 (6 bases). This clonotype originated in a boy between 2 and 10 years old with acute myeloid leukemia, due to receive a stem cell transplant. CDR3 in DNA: TGTGCCAGCAGCCAGGAGGGAACCCTGGTCAACGAGCAGTACTTC. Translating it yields CASSQEGTLVNEQYF.